This T cell receptor (beta chain) was sequenced during a study of cytomegalovirus exposure and HLA in healthy donors. Study background: Drawn from HLA-typed donors, around 85 million unique TCRs were held in an early data release.

The study ran its PCR with 60 Vbeta and 13 Jbeta primers. Repertoires were generated with immunoSEQ multiplex PCR, while TCRdb's copy carries only in-frame clones and drops some. The sample yields about 91,000 clones, around four fifths seen once. Details on this clone: Antigen specificity is unknown.

General study points: A link between a missense DCLRE1C variant and TCR beta V- and J-gene trimming emerged from a later analysis. For most TCR sequences rarity was the rule, although some public TCRs occurred in many donors.

Trimming removed 2 bases at V and 5 bases at J, with 29 bases between. The CDR3 sequence is 19 residues long. Germline CDR1 reads SGHTS; CDR2 reads YDEGEE. Input material: PBMCs. The rearrangement uses TRBV5-8 and TRBJ2-7, with TRBD1 as a possible D gene (7 bases). This TCR derives from a male donor in good health and CMV-seropositive. CDR3 residues: CASSFDYRKDREVSHEQYF. CDR3 sequence (DNA): TGTGCCAGCAGCTTCGACTACCGGAAAGACAGGGAGGTTTCTCACGAGCAGTACTTC.